These 4 T cell receptor beta chains originate from one sample sequenced in a study of cytomegalovirus exposure and HLA in healthy donors. The PCR used 60 Vbeta and 13 Jbeta primers. Profiling relied on immunoSEQ multiplex PCR, and the TCRdb table lists in-frame clones only, not all of them. This sample has nearly 110,000 clones, with roughly 74% found just once. The material sequenced was PBMCs. The receptors derive from a middle-aged man in good health and CMV-seronegative.

V gene TRBV5-6 combines with J gene TRBJ2-5, with D possibly TRBD2 on 5 matching bases. V was clipped by 5 bases and J by 5 bases, with 10 bases between them. From germline, CDR1 is SGHDT and CDR2 YYEEEE. The CDR3 extends over 12 amino acids. Written as DNA, the CDR3 is TGTGCCAGCAGGGATCCGGGGGAGACCCAGTACTTC. Encoded protein: CASRDPGETQYF.

This clone has only a few counts. The V and J genes are TRBV9 and TRBJ2-7; TRBD2 is a possible D gene (5 bases). Germline CDR1 is SGDLS and CDR2 is YYNGEE. V dropped 0 bases and J dropped 5 bases, with 6 bases sitting between them. The CDR3 is made up of 12 amino acids. DNA for the CDR3: TGTGCCAGCAGCGTAGACGGGAACGAGCAGTACTTC. Translating it yields CASSVDGNEQYF.

The genes are TRBV10-2 and TRBJ2-1; 10 bases line up with TRBD1. CDR1 is WSHSY, CDR2 SAAADI, per germline. The V segment lost 0 bases and the J segment 4 bases; nucleotides outside the gene matches: 3. CDR3 length: 16 residues. CDR3 loop: CASSESDRGIYNEQFF. The CDR3 DNA is TGCGCCAGCAGTGAGTCGGACAGGGGGATATACAATGAGCAGTTCTTC.

The V and J genes are TRBV6-1 and TRBJ2-7; D uncertain. V shed 2 bases and J shed 4 bases, with 6 bases lying between them. CDR1 is MNHNS and CDR2 is SASEGT in the germline V gene. This CDR3 contains 12 residues. Here the CDR3 reads CASSELRYEQYF. The CDR3 nucleotides are TGTGCCAGCAGTGAATTGCGGTACGAGCAGTACTTC.